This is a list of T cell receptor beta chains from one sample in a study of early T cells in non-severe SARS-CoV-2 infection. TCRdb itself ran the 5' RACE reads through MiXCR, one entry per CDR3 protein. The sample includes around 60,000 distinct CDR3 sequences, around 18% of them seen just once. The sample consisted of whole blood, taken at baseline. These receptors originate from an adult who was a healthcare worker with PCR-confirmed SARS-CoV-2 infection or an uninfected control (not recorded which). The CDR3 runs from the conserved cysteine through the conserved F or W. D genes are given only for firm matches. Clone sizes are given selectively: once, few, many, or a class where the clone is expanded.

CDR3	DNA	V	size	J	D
CSARDGTSGIADTQYF	TGCAGTGCTAGAGACGGGACTAGCGGGATTGCAGATACGCAGTATTTT	TRBV20-1	NA	TRBJ2-3	TRBD2
CSATLPSGFQETQYF	TGCAGTGCTACCCTCCCTAGCGGTTTCCAAGAGACCCAGTACTTC	TRBV20-1	few	TRBJ2-5	TRBD2
CASSQGVFVPAFF	TGTGCCAGCAGCCAAGGGGTTTTTGTTCCAGCTTTCTTT	TRBV7-9	many	TRBJ1-1	NA
CASSGYRAYEQYF	TGTGCCAGCAGTGGATATAGGGCGTACGAGCAGTACTTC	TRBV6-1	few	TRBJ2-7	NA
CASNQGDGNEQFF	TGTGCCAGCAACCAGGGTGATGGGAATGAGCAGTTCTTC	TRBV2	few	TRBJ2-1	NA
CASSAGTVSGNTIYF	TGTGCCAGCAGTGCCGGGACAGTTTCTGGAAACACCATATATTTT	TRBV6-1	many	TRBJ1-3	TRBD1
CASSEGVGETQYF	TGTGCCAGTAGTGAAGGAGTGGGAGAGACCCAGTACTTC	TRBV19	NA	TRBJ2-5	NA
CASSLIQGGNEQYF	TGTGCCAGCAGCTTGATACAGGGAGGCAACGAGCAGTACTTC	TRBV5-5	NA	TRBJ2-7	NA
CASIRSGGLEQYF	TGTGCCAGCATCAGGAGTGGGGGGTTGGAGCAGTACTTC	TRBV28	few	TRBJ2-7	NA
CASGPGRSAGANVLTF	TGTGCCAGCGGCCCAGGGAGGTCGGCTGGGGCCAACGTCCTGACTTTC	TRBV7-6	few	TRBJ2-6	NA
CASSQPAAGANVLTF	TGTGCCAGCAGCCAACCAGCGGCTGGGGCCAACGTCCTGACTTTC	TRBV14	few	TRBJ2-6	NA
CASSLWARANGGETQYF	TGTGCCAGCAGTTTATGGGCCAGGGCGAACGGTGGAGAGACCCAGTACTTC	TRBV28	NA	TRBJ2-5	NA
CASTTGLAIGELFF	TGTGCCAGTACTACGGGACTAGCAATCGGGGAGCTGTTTTTT	TRBV7-9	few	TRBJ2-2	TRBD2
CASSPEWGRRGGLGEQFF	TGTGCCAGCAGTCCCGAATGGGGTAGGCGGGGGGGCCTCGGTGAGCAGTTCTTC	TRBV12-3/TRBV12-4	NA	TRBJ2-1	TRBD2
CASSSPGLAGIYNEQFF	TGTGCCAGCAGCTCCCCGGGACTAGCGGGAATTTACAATGAGCAGTTCTTC	TRBV5-6	NA	TRBJ2-1	TRBD2
CASSLLHSGNTIYF	TGTGCCAGCAGTTTACTGCACTCTGGAAACACCATATATTTT	TRBV28	NA	TRBJ1-3	NA
CASSRGGSGRTGELFF	TGTGCCAGCAGCCGGGGGGGTAGCGGGAGAACCGGGGAGCTGTTTTTT	TRBV4-2	many	TRBJ2-2	TRBD2
CASSSGTGVIGYTF	TGTGCCAGCAGTTCCGGGACAGGGGTGATTGGCTACACCTTC	TRBV12-3/TRBV12-4	few	TRBJ1-2	TRBD1
CASIGSSGEYEQYF	TGCGCCAGCATTGGTTCTAGCGGGGAATACGAGCAGTACTTC	TRBV10-2	NA	TRBJ2-7	TRBD2
CASSAETNTGELFF	TGCGCCAGCAGTGCAGAGACCAACACCGGGGAGCTGTTTTTT	TRBV10-2	few	TRBJ2-2	NA
CASSLDAGGGTYEQFF	TGTGCCAGCAGCTTGGACGCGGGAGGGGGCACGTATGAGCAGTTCTTC	TRBV5-4	many	TRBJ2-1	TRBD2
CASSPPGLAGGRSYNEQFF	TGTGCCAGCTCACCACCCGGACTAGCGGGGGGGCGGTCCTACAATGAGCAGTTCTTC	TRBV18	few	TRBJ2-1	TRBD2
CASSLEGVSTDTQYF	TGCGCCAGCAGCTTGGAAGGGGTTAGCACAGATACGCAGTATTTT	TRBV5-1	few	TRBJ2-3	NA
CSASPGTGGETEAFF	TGCAGTGCCAGTCCCGGGACAGGGGGGGAGACTGAAGCTTTCTTT	TRBV20-1	NA	TRBJ1-1	TRBD1
CASSEYGLTDTQYF	TGTGCCAGCAGTGAATACGGACTCACAGATACGCAGTATTTT	TRBV25-1	NA	TRBJ2-3	NA
CASSWWTSGGPGDTQYF	TGCGCCAGCAGCTGGTGGACTAGCGGGGGACCCGGGGATACGCAGTATTTT	TRBV5-1	medium-sized	TRBJ2-3	TRBD2